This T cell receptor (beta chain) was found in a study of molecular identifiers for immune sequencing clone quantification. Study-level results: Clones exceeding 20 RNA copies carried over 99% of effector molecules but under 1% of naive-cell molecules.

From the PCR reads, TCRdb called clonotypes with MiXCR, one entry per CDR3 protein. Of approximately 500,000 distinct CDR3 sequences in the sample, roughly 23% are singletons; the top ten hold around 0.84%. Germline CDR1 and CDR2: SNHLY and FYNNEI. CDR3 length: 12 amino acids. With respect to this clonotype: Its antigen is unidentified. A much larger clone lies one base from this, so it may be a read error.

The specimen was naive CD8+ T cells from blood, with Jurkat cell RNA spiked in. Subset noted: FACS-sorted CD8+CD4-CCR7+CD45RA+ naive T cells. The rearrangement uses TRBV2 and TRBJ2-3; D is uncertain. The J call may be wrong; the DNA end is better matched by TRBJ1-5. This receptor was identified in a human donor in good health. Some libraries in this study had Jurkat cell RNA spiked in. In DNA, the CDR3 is TGTGCCAGCAGCTATTTCACAGATACGCAGCATTTT. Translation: CASSYFTDTQHF.